The sequence of this T cell receptor (beta chain) was determined in a study of T cell responses to AZD1222 COVID-19 vaccine. Overall study results and limits: White British people made up most donors, females outnumbered males, and clonal diversity was possibly underestimated.

Assay used: immunoSEQ multiplex PCR; TCRdb lists only in-frame clones, some missing. The sample gives about 150,000 clones, around 94% of which show up once; around 1.3% is in the top ten. In the case of this clone: Its target is unknown.

This CDR3 has 17 residues. The germline V gene encodes CDR1 MGHDK and CDR2 SYGVNS. V shed 3 bases and J shed 3 bases, with 17 bases lying between them. Sequenced material: peripheral blood, taken on day 0 of AZD1222 vaccination. J is TRBJ2-2 and V is TRBV25-1; the D call may be TRBD1 or TRBD2 (5 bases each). The sequence was obtained from an adult in good health. DNA for the CDR3: TGTGCCAGCAGTGATGGGGCGGTTAGCGCCCACACCGGGGAGCTGTTTTTT. Translating gives CASSDGAVSAHTGELFF.